The 25 T cell receptor beta chains below were found in one sample sequenced in a study of shared clonotypes between healthy human individuals. Produced via immunoSEQ multiplex PCR; TCRdb's table is partial and in-frame only. The data contain fewer than 3 million clones, approximately 90% of them singletons. The specimen was naive CD4+ T cells from PBMCs. Subset given: CD45RA+ positively selected. These receptors were obtained from a man between 18 and 29 years old in good health. Some clones in this sample may be carry-over from other donors' samples.

The J gene is TRBJ1-5, the V gene TRBV30; possibly TRBD1 for D (5 bases). The CDR3 loop spans 15 amino acids. The V gene's germline CDR1 is GTSNPN and CDR2 SVGIG (reference sequence). Trimming took off 0 bases at V and 0 bases at J, with 9 bases between the two ends. The CDR3 bases are TGTGCCTGGAGTGTTGGCAGGGATAGCAATCAGCCCCAGCATTTT. Residues: CAWSVGRDSNQPQHF.

This chain joins TRBV5-4 and TRBJ1-2, with 7 bases that match TRBD1. The CDR3 has 15 residues. Germline V CDR1 and CDR2: SGHNT, YYREEE (reference sequence). J lost 2 bases, V lost 4 bases, and 8 bases had no gene match. The CDR3 sequence is CASSRGGQNNYGYTF. Here the CDR3 DNA reads TGTGCCAGCAGCCGGGGGGGACAGAACAACTATGGCTACACCTTC.

The chain employs TRBV19 and TRBJ2-4; D remains unclear. In germline, CDR1 is LNHDA, CDR2 SQIVND (reference sequence). CDR3 length: 14 amino acids. V was trimmed by 6 bases and J by 1 base, leaving 10 bases between them. CDR3 bases: TGTGCCAGTAGACGGCTTGCCGCCAAAAACATTCAGTACTTC. Amino acids: CASRRLAAKNIQYF.

The chain employs TRBV19 and TRBJ2-3; 8 nucleotides agree with TRBD2. The V and J ends lost 5 bases and 0 bases, in that order; junction bases with no gene match: 4. Germline lookup yields CDR1 LNHDA and CDR2 SQIVND (reference sequence). The length of the CDR3 is 15 residues. The CDR3 coding sequence is TGTGCCAGTAGTCCGGGACTAGGGAGCACAGATACGCAGTATTTT. Translated: CASSPGLGSTDTQYF.

The chain uses TRBV6-1 and TRBJ1-5, with a weak D call TRBD1 (5 bases). The germline V and J ends were trimmed by 3 bases and 2 bases, with 11 bases remaining between them. CDR3 length: 15 amino acids. CDR1 MNHNS and CDR2 SASEGT come from the germline V gene. The CDR3 nucleotides are TGTGCCAGCAGTGATCAGGGTGATGGCAATCAGCCCCAGCATTTT. Protein product: CASSDQGDGNQPQHF.

The chain uses TRBV5-1 and TRBJ2-3, with 10 bases fitting TRBD2. Germline V lookup: CDR1 SGHRS, CDR2 YFSETQ. J gave up 4 bases and V 0 bases, and 8 bases lay outside the gene matches. The CDR3 is 17 amino acids. The CDR3 DNA reads as TGCGCCAGCAGCTTGGTCCCTAGCGGGAGTGGGGCAGATACGCAGTATTTT. Its translation: CASSLVPSGSGADTQYF.

The rearrangement joins TRBV18 to TRBJ2-3; the D is unclear. CDR3 size: 15 residues. V dropped 2 bases and J dropped 4 bases, with 13 bases sitting between them. Germline CDR1 KGHSH, CDR2 LQKENI. The CDR3 protein is CASSPTVSVPDTQYF. As DNA, the CDR3 is TGTGCCAGCTCACCAACCGTTTCGGTTCCAGATACGCAGTATTTT. Using reference TRBV18 and TRBJ2-3 for the parts outside the CDR3, the full variable domain is NAGVMQNPRHLVRRRGQEARLRCSPMKGHSHVYWYRQLPEEGLKFMVYLQKENIIDESGMPKERFSAEFPKEGPSILRIQQVVRGDSAAYFCASSPTVSVPDTQYFGPGTRLTVL.

This chain joins TRBV11-3 and TRBJ2-2, with 7 bases aligning to TRBD1. Germline CDR1 and CDR2: SGHNT and YENEEA. The CDR3 extends over 17 amino acids. V shed 5 bases, J shed 7 bases, and the junction held 16 bases outside the gene matches. In DNA, the CDR3 is TGTGCCAGCAGCCCAGGGGACAGACCAACACGAGGCGGGGAGCTGTTTTTT. Residues: CASSPGDRPTRGGELFF.

The V gene is TRBV18, the J gene TRBJ2-2, with 10 bases that match TRBD2. The germline CDR1 and CDR2 sequences are KGHSH and LQKENI. This CDR3 spans 17 amino acids. Germline trimming cut 2 bases from V and 5 bases from J; bases unmatched to any gene: 8. In nucleotides, the CDR3 is TGTGCCAGCTCACCATACGGACTAGCGGTAACGACCGGGGAGCTGTTTTTT. This gives the protein CASSPYGLAVTTGELFF.

This clone has more than one count but fewer than ten. The rearrangement joins TRBV7-9 to TRBJ1-1, with 7 positions matching TRBD1. V dropped 5 bases and J dropped 4; count of bases not matched to a gene: 7. The CDR3 consists of 14 residues. CDR1 and CDR2 (germline): SEHNR, FQNEAQ (reference sequence). The CDR3 DNA reads as TGTGCCAGCAGCACCCAGACAGGGAGCACTGAAGCTTTCTTT. Translated, it gives CASSTQTGSTEAFF.

This clone was seen a handful of times. The rearrangement uses TRBV7-6 and TRBJ2-4, with D unclear. V lost 1 base, J lost 5 bases, and 9 bases lay in between. Germline CDR1 is SGHVS and CDR2 is FNYEAQ. CDR3 size: 14 residues. CDR3 sequence reads: CASSLEAGENIQYF. As DNA, the CDR3 is TGTGCCAGCAGCTTAGAAGCTGGCGAAAACATTCAGTACTTC.

This clone was seen a few times. This same CDR3 is encoded by further DNA sequences in the sample. The J gene is TRBJ2-2, the V gene TRBV14, with D possibly matching TRBD1 (6 bases). The CDR3 runs 14 residues. V shed 1 base and J shed 5 bases, with 8 bases lying between them. CDR1 is SGHDN, CDR2 FVKESK, per germline. The CDR3 protein is CASSQVGGTGELFF. CDR3 sequence (DNA): TGTGCCAGCAGCCAAGTAGGGGGTACCGGGGAGCTGTTTTTT.

This CDR3 is CATDGGAPGTDTQYF. In nucleotides, the CDR3 is TGTGCCACCGACGGAGGGGCGCCCGGGACAGATACGCAGTATTTT. V usage is TRBV2 and J usage is TRBJ2-3, with D possibly being TRBD2 (6 bases). V lost 10 bases to trimming and J lost 3 bases, with 20 bases between them. The CDR3 extends over 15 amino acids. Germline V gives CDR1 SNHLY, CDR2 FYNNEI.

This chain uses TRBV6-5 with TRBJ2-7; weak D call: TRBD1 (6 bases). This CDR3 region has 14 residues. Germline lookup yields CDR1 MNHEY and CDR2 SVGAGI. Trimming removed 4 bases from V and 2 bases from J, with 12 bases in between. The CDR3 region is CASSWGDRPYEQYF. DNA of the CDR3: TGTGCCAGCAGTTGGGGAGACAGGCCCTACGAGCAGTACTTC.

The chain joins TRBV5-1 to TRBJ1-3, with a possible D match to TRBD1 (5 bases). Germline V CDR1 and CDR2: SGHRS, YFSETQ. V was cut by 4 bases and J by 1 base, with 15 bases left in between. The CDR3 runs to 16 residues. The CDR3 reads CASSPSGKGSGNTIYF. The CDR3 bases are TGCGCCAGCAGCCCCTCAGGGAAGGGTTCTGGAAACACCATATATTTT.

The V gene is TRBV9, the J gene TRBJ2-3; 8 nucleotides align to TRBD2. Per the germline V gene, CDR1 is SGDLS and CDR2 is YYNGEE. V trimming: 3 bases; J trimming: 10 bases; junction bases outside the gene matches: 4. The CDR3 loop spans 12 amino acids. The CDR3 region is CASSGGTRPQYF. Here the CDR3 DNA reads TGTGCCAGCAGCGGAGGGACTAGGCCGCAGTATTTT.

A remark on this clone: The sample holds other DNA sequences that translate to the same CDR3. The chain uses TRBV6-5 and TRBJ2-7; no reliable D call. The CDR3 consists of 11 residues. The V end was cut by 4 bases, the J end by 3 bases, with 4 bases between. CDR1 and CDR2 from the germline V gene are MNHEY and SVGAGI. CDR3 sequence reads: CASSFLYEQYF. In nucleotides, the CDR3 is TGTGCCAGCAGTTTCCTCTACGAGCAGTACTTC.

The chain joins TRBV28 to TRBJ1-6; 7 nucleotides line up with TRBD1. The CDR3 is made up of 14 amino acids. Unmatched junction bases numbered 4, after V lost 3 bases and J lost 8 bases. The germline V gene has CDR1 MDHEN and CDR2 SYDVKM. The CDR3 sequence: CASSLGDRDSPLHF. CDR3 nucleotide sequence: TGTGCCAGCAGTTTGGGGGACAGAGATTCACCCCTCCACTTT.

This chain uses TRBV5-1 with TRBJ2-2; 7 nucleotides agree with TRBD1. The CDR3 covers 14 residues. J gave up 8 bases and V 4 bases, and 8 bases lay outside the gene matches. Looked up from germline, CDR1 is SGHRS and CDR2 is YFSETQ. The CDR3 DNA follows: TGCGCCAGCAGCCTACGACAGGGCCGGGGGGAGCTGTTTTTT. Translating gives CASSLRQGRGELFF.

The chain couples TRBV28 to TRBJ2-7; D is ambiguous. Germline loops: CDR1 MDHEN, CDR2 SYDVKM. This CDR3 is built from 12 residues. V was cut by 1 base and J by 6 bases, with 7 bases left in between. For the CDR3, the DNA is TGTGCCAGCAGTTTATCCCCGGTCGAGCAGTACTTC. As protein: CASSLSPVEQYF.

The CDR3 region is CATLRRSYEQYF. CDR3 coding DNA: TGTGCCACCCTCAGGAGGTCCTACGAGCAGTACTTC. The J gene is TRBJ2-7, the V gene TRBV6-5; maybe TRBD2 (5 bases). Trimming stripped 10 bases from V and 1 base from J, with 11 bases between. This CDR3 comprises 12 residues. Germline CDR1 reads MNHEY; CDR2 reads SVGAGI.

The chain links TRBV30 to TRBJ2-3; D might be TRBD2 (5 bases). Per germline, CDR1 GTSNPN and CDR2 SVGIG (reference sequence). Trimming stripped 0 bases from V and 6 bases from J, with 7 bases between. This CDR3 is 12 amino acids long. CDR3 coding DNA: TGTGCCTGGAGTGTACGGAGGGATACGCAGTATTTT. This codes for CAWSVRRDTQYF.

The J gene is TRBJ2-7, the V gene TRBV2, with D tentatively TRBD2 (6 bases). V lost 5 bases, J lost 2 bases, and 10 bases lay in between. The CDR3 contains 13 residues. CDR1 is SNHLY, CDR2 FYNNEI, per germline. CDR3: CASSFGGPYEQYF. Here the CDR3 DNA reads TGTGCCAGCAGTTTCGGGGGACCCTACGAGCAGTACTTC.

This chain uses TRBV30 with TRBJ1-1; D is unresolved. The germline CDR1 and CDR2 sequences are GTSNPN and SVGIG (reference sequence). The CDR3 has 10 amino acids. V lost 1 base to trimming and J lost 7 bases, with 4 bases between them. The CDR3 nucleotides are TGTGCCTGGAGTGAGATTGAAGCTTTCTTT. This sequence encodes CAWSEIEAFF.

Concerning this clone: Within the sample, other DNA sequences also encode this same CDR3. The J gene is TRBJ2-3, the V gene TRBV6-5; D is undetermined. Per the germline V gene, CDR1 is MNHEY and CDR2 is SVGAGI. This CDR3 has 12 amino acids. V dropped 6 bases and J dropped 0 bases, with 4 bases sitting between them. The CDR3 DNA follows: TGTGCCAGCAGGGGTAGCACAGATACGCAGTATTTT. It specifies CASRGSTDTQYF.